The rows below give T cell receptor beta chains drawn from one sample of a study of Ad26.COV2.S vaccination and SARS-CoV-2 variants. The assay was immunoSEQ multiplex PCR, and TCRdb's table has in-frame clones only and misses some. The sample holds about 400,000 clones, 92% seen once. The sample here was peripheral blood, taken in a trial of Ad26.COV2.S vaccine versus placebo. The origin of the receptors is a person aged 18-65 years who received the Ad26.COV2.S COVID-19 vaccine or a placebo. Each CDR3 is given with its conserved first and last residue. Each record gives: clone size, V gene, D gene, J gene, CDR3 protein, CDR3 DNA. The D gene is left open where the match is weak. Rows give clone size only sometimes, using once, few, many, or a class for an expanded clone.

>-|TRBV15|TRBD1|TRBJ1-2
CATSPATGTGGHGYTF
TGTGCCACCAGCCCCGCAACCGGGACAGGGGGCCATGGCTACACCTTC
>once|TRBV10-3|-|TRBJ2-1
CAISVRVGTEQFF
TGTGCCATCAGTGTACGGGTCGGGACCGAGCAGTTCTTC
>-|TRBV5-1|-|TRBJ2-6
CASSLAPAGGANVLTF
TGCGCCAGCAGCTTGGCACCGGCAGGAGGGGCCAACGTCCTGACTTTC
>-|TRBV30|-|TRBJ1-6
CAWSVDFLTSPLHF
TGTGCCTGGAGTGTGGACTTTCTGACTTCACCCCTCCACTTT
>-|TRBV7-9|-|TRBJ1-4
CASSLFSGVSEKLFF
TGTGCCAGCAGCCTTTTCTCAGGGGTCAGTGAAAAACTGTTTTTT
>-|TRBV6-2/TRBV6-3|-|TRBJ2-7
CASSWTYEQYF
TGTGCCAGCAGTTGGACCTACGAGCAGTACTTC
>-|TRBV19|-|TRBJ1-2
CASRNYGYTF
TGTGCCAGTAGGAACTATGGCTACACCTTC
>-|TRBV28|TRBD1|TRBJ2-7
CASSPRQGATYEQYF
TGTGCCAGCAGTCCCCGACAGGGTGCGACCTACGAGCAGTACTTC
>-|TRBV7-2|-|TRBJ2-5
CASSPSPGAQYF
TGTGCCAGCAGCCCCTCCCCTGGAGCCCAGTACTTC
>-|TRBV5-1|-|TRBJ2-5
CASSRDNQETQYF
TGCGCCAGCAGCCGGGACAACCAAGAGACCCAGTACTTC
>-|TRBV19|-|TRBJ2-2
CASSIVGQTGELFF
TGTGCCAGTAGTATCGTGGGTCAGACCGGGGAGCTGTTTTTT
>-|TRBV3-1/TRBV3-2|TRBD1|TRBJ2-3
CASSQHGTGGKDTQYF
TGTGCCAGCAGCCAACACGGGACAGGGGGTAAGGATACGCAGTATTTT
>-|TRBV7-9|-|TRBJ1-5
CASSLAGGYQPQHF
TGTGCCAGCAGCTTAGCGGGGGGGTATCAGCCCCAGCATTTT
>-|TRBV5-6|TRBD1|TRBJ2-7
CASSFSTGGIYEQYF
TGTGCCAGCAGCTTCTCGACAGGGGGTATCTACGAGCAGTACTTC
>-|TRBV28|-|TRBJ1-3
CASSLRSPGADGNTIYF
TGTGCCAGCAGTTTAAGAAGCCCGGGGGCGGACGGAAACACCATATATTTT
>-|TRBV19|-|TRBJ1-5
CASSIDRVVTRPQHF
TGTGCCAGTAGTATAGACAGGGTGGTAACACGACCCCAGCATTTT
>-|TRBV6-2/TRBV6-3|TRBD1|TRBJ1-2
CASSELLRGPLYGYTF
TGTGCCAGCAGCGAACTCCTCAGGGGGCCCCTCTATGGCTACACCTTC
>-|TRBV12-2|-|TRBJ1-4
CASRYSKGLTNEKLFF
TGTGCAAGTCGTTATAGTAAGGGGCTAACTAATGAAAAACTGTTTTTT
>once|TRBV2|-|TRBJ2-7
CASSEGGYEQYF
TGTGCCAGCAGTGAAGGCGGGTACGAGCAGTACTTC
>-|TRBV2|-|TRBJ2-4
CASSDPRALAKNIQYF
TGTGCCAGCAGTGACCCCAGGGCCCTAGCCAAAAACATTCAGTACTTC
>few|TRBV5-4|TRBD1|TRBJ1-5
CASSRDRGDNQPQHF
TGTGCCAGCAGCCGTGACAGGGGGGACAATCAGCCCCAGCATTTT
>-|TRBV19|-|TRBJ1-2
CASSIGQTIGYTF
TGTGCCAGTAGTATTGGGCAGACAATCGGCTACACCTTC
>-|TRBV4-3|-|TRBJ2-4
CASSQDAKGIQYF
TGCGCCAGCAGCCAAGATGCGAAGGGGATTCAGTACTTC
>-|TRBV2|-|TRBJ1-2
CAISDSTYGYTF
TGTGCCATCTCAGACAGCACCTATGGCTACACCTTC
>-|TRBV6-4|TRBD1|TRBJ2-1
CARAQGNEQFF
TGTGCCAGAGCACAGGGGAATGAGCAGTTCTTC
>-|TRBV7-8|-|TRBJ1-4
CASSLAWGTNEKLFF
TGTGCCAGCAGCTTAGCGTGGGGAACTAATGAAAAACTGTTTTTT
>-|TRBV18|-|TRBJ2-7
CASSPTVGNYEQYF
TGTGCCAGCTCACCCACAGTAGGGAATTACGAGCAGTACTTC
>once|TRBV27|-|TRBJ1-6
CASAGQSYNSPLHF
TGTGCCAGTGCCGGACAGTCATATAATTCACCCCTCCACTTT
>-|TRBV7-8|TRBD1|TRBJ1-2
CASSLAGTDGYTF
TGTGCCAGCAGCTTAGCCGGGACAGATGGCTACACCTTC
>-|TRBV18|-|TRBJ1-5
CASSPQSSNQPQHF
TGTGCCAGCTCACCGCAGAGTAGCAATCAGCCCCAGCATTTT
>-|TRBV5-1|TRBD2|TRBJ2-1
CASSMLAGGYNEQFF
TGCGCCAGCAGCATGCTAGCGGGGGGGTATAATGAGCAGTTCTTC
>once|TRBV19|-|TRBJ1-1
CASATSGGWTEAFF
TGTGCCAGTGCCACATCGGGGGGGTGGACTGAAGCTTTCTTT
>-|TRBV19|TRBD2|TRBJ2-2
CASTTSGGTGELFF
TGTGCCAGTACCACTAGCGGGGGAACCGGGGAGCTGTTTTTT
>-|TRBV5-1|TRBD2|TRBJ2-5
CASSSAGGYETQYF
TGCGCCAGCAGCTCAGCGGGGGGATATGAGACCCAGTACTTC
>-|TRBV7-9|-|TRBJ2-7
CASSRTGTSYEQYF
TGTGCCAGCAGCCGAACGGGGACCTCCTACGAGCAGTACTTC
>-|TRBV5-1|-|TRBJ2-7
CASREWRAPSAYEQYF
TGCGCCAGCAGGGAGTGGAGGGCCCCTTCGGCCTACGAGCAGTACTTC
>-|TRBV18|-|TRBJ1-3
CASSPQGSGNTIYF
TGTGCCAGCTCACCCCAGGGGTCCGGAAACACCATATATTTT
>-|TRBV6-1|-|TRBJ2-7
CASSEGAEQYF
TGTGCCAGCAGTGAAGGTGCGGAGCAGTACTTC
>once|TRBV7-2|-|TRBJ2-3
CASSLASTQYF
TGTGCCAGCAGCTTAGCGTCCACGCAGTATTTT
>-|TRBV4-3|-|TRBJ1-1
CASSQEVTGRNTEAFF
TGCGCCAGCAGCCAAGAAGTTACAGGGCGGAACACTGAAGCTTTCTTT
>-|TRBV3-1/TRBV3-2|-|TRBJ2-7
CASSQDLEQYF
TGTGCCAGCAGCCAAGATCTCGAGCAGTACTTC